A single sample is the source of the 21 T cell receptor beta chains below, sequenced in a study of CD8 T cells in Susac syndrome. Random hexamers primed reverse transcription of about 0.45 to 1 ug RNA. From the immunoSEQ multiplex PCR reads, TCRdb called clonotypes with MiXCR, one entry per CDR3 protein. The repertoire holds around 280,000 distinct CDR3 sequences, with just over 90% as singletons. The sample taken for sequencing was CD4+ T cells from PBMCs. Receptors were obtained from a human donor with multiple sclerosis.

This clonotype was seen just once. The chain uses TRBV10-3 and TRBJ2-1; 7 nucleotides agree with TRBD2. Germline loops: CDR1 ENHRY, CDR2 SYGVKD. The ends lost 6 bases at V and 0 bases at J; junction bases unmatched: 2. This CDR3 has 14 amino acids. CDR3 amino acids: CAIRGTTSYNEQFF. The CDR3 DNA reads TGTGCCATCAGGGGGACTACCTCCTACAATGAGCAGTTCTTC.

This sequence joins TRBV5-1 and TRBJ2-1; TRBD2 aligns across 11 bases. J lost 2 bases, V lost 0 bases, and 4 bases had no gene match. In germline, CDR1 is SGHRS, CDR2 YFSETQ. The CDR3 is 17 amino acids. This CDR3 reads CASSLGRGLAAYNEQFF. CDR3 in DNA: TGCGCCAGCAGCTTGGGCCGGGGACTAGCGGCCTACAATGAGCAGTTCTTC.

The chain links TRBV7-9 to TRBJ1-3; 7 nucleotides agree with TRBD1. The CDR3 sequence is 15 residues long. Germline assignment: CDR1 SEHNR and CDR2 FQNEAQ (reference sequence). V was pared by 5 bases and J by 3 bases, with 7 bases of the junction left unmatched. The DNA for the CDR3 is TGTGCCAGCAGCCGGACAGGCGAATATGGAAACACCATATATTTT. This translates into CASSRTGEYGNTIYF.

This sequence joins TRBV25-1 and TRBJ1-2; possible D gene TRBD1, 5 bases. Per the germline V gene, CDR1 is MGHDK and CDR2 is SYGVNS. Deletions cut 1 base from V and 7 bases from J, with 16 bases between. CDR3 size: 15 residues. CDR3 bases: TGTGCCAGCAGTGAATGGCGGGGAGTGGGGCCTGGCTACACCTTC. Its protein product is CASSEWRGVGPGYTF.

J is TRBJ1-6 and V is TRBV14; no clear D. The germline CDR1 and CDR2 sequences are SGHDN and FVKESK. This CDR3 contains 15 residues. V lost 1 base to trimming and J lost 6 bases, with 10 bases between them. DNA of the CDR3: TGTGCCAGCAGCCAAGGTTGGGCAGCTAATTCACCCCTCCACTTT. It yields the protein CASSQGWAANSPLHF.

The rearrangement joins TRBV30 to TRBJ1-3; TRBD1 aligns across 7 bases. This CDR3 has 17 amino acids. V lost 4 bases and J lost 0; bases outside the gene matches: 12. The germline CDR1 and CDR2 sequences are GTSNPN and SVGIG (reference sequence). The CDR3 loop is CAWTPLLRDSSGNTIYF. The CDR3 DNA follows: TGTGCCTGGACCCCCCTCCTACGGGACAGCTCTGGAAACACCATATATTTT.

CDR3 sequence (DNA): TGTGCCAGCAGCCCGTCGATCCGTTCCTACGAGCAGTACTTC. Amino acids: CASSPSIRSYEQYF. The V and J genes are TRBV7-2 and TRBJ2-7; D unresolved. Trimming removed 5 bases at V and 1 base at J, with 12 bases between. This CDR3 region has 14 residues. Per germline, CDR1 SGHTA and CDR2 FQGNSA.

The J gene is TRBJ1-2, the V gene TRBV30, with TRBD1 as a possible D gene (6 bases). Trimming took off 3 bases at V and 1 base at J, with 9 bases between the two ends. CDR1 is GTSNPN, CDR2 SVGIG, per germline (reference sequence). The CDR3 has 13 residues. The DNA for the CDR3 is TGTGCCTGGAGCAGGGGTGGTAACTATGGCTACACCTTC. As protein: CAWSRGGNYGYTF. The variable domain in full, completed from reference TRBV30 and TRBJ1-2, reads SQTIHQWPATLVQPVGSPLSLECTVEGTSNPNLYWYRQAAGRGLQLLFYSVGIGQISSEVPQNLSASRPQDRQFILSSKKLLLSDSGFYLCAWSRGGNYGYTFGSGTRLTVV.

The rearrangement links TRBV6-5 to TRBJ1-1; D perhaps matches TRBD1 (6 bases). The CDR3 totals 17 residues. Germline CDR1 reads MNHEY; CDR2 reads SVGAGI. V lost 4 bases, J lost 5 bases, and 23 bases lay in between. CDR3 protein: CASSSLGGGQGSTEAFF. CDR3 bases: TGTGCCAGCAGTTCCCTCGGGGGGGGGCAAGGTAGTACTGAAGCTTTCTTT.

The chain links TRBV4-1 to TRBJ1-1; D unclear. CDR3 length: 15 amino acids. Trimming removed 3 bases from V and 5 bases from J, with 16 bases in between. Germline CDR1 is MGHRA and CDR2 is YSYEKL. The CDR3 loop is CASSQPIRLFTEAFF. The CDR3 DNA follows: TGCGCCAGCAGCCAGCCGATCCGGTTGTTTACTGAAGCTTTCTTT.

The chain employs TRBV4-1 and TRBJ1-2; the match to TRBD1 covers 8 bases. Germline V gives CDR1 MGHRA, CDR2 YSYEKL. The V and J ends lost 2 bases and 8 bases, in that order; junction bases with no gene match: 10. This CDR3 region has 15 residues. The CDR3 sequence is CASSQIAGQARGYTF. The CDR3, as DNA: TGCGCCAGCAGCCAAATCGCGGGACAGGCCCGAGGCTACACCTTC.

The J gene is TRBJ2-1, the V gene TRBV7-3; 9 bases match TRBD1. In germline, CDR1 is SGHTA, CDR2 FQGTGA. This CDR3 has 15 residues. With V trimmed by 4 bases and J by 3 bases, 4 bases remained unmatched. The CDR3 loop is CASSSRDRDYNEQFF. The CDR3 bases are TGTGCCAGCAGCTCCCGGGACAGGGACTACAATGAGCAGTTCTTC.

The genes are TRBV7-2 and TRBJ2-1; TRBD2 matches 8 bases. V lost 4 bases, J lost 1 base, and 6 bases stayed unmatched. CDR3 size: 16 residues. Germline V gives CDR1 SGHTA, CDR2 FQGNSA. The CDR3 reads CASSWSGSRSYNEQFF. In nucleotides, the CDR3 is TGTGCCAGCAGCTGGAGCGGGAGTAGGTCCTACAATGAGCAGTTCTTC.

CDR3 protein: CASSVSPGLAAGELFF. CDR3 nucleotides: TGTGCCAGCAGCGTGTCCCCGGGACTAGCGGCCGGGGAGCTGTTTTTT. The chain couples TRBV9 to TRBJ2-2; 11 nucleotides line up with TRBD2. The germline CDR1 and CDR2 sequences are SGDLS and YYNGEE. The V segment lost 2 bases and the J segment 6 bases; nucleotides outside the gene matches: 6. The CDR3 is 16 residues long.

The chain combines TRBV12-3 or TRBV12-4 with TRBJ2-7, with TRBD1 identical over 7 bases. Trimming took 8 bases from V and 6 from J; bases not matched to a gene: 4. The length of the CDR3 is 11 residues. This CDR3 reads CASGDRAEQYF. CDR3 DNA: TGTGCCAGCGGGGACAGAGCCGAGCAGTACTTC.

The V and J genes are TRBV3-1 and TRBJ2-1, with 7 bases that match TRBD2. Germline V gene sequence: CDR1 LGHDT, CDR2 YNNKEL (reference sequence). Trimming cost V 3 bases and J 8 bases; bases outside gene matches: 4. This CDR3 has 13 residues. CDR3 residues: CASSQRGRDEQFF. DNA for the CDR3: TGTGCCAGCAGCCAGCGCGGGAGAGATGAGCAGTTCTTC.

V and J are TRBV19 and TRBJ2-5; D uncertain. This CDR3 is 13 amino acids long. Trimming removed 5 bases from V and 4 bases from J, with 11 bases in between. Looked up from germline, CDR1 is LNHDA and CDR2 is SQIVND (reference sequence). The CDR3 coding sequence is TGTGCCAGTAGTGGCGACGTTCCAGAGACCCAGTACTTC. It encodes CASSGDVPETQYF.

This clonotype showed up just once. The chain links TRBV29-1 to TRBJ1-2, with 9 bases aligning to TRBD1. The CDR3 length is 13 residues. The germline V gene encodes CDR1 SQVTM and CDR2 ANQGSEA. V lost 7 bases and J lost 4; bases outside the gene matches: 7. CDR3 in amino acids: CSGGQGLSYGYTF. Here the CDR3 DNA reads TGCAGCGGAGGACAGGGGCTCTCCTATGGCTACACCTTC.

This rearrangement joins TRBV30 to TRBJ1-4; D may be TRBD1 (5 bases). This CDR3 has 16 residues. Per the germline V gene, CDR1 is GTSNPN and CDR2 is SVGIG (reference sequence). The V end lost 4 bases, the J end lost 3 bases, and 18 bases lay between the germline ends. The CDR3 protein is CAWKSGRSGANEKLFF. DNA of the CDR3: TGTGCCTGGAAATCGGGGCGATCTGGTGCTAATGAAAAACTGTTTTTT.

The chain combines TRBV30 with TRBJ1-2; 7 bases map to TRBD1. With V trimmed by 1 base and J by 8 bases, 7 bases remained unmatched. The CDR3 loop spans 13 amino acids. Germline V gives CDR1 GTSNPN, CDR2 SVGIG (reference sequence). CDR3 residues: CAWSAGDRAGYTF. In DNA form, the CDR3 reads TGTGCCTGGAGTGCGGGAGACAGGGCGGGCTACACCTTC.

CDR3 protein: CASSLTLPSSYNEQFF. CDR3 in DNA: TGTGCCAGCAGCTTAACACTGCCCAGCTCCTACAATGAGCAGTTCTTC. This chain connects TRBV7-3 to TRBJ2-1; D is ambiguous. Per germline, CDR1 SGHTA and CDR2 FQGTGA. Trimming removed 0 bases from V and 0 bases from J, with 9 bases in between. The CDR3 runs 16 residues.